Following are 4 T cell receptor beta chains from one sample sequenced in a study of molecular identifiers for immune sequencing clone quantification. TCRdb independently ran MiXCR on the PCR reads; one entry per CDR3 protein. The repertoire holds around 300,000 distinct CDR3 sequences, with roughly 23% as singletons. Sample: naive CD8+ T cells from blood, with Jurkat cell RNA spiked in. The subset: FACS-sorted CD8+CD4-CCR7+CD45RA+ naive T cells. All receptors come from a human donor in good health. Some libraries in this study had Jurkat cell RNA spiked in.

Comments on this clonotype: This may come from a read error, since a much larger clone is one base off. The CDR3 nucleotides are TGTGCCAGCAGCTTCTTCGGGCTAGCCAGCACAGGTACGCAGTATTTT. It codes for CASSFFGLASTGTQYF. The chain carries TRBV7-9 and TRBJ2-3; D may correspond to TRBD1 or TRBD2 (5 bases each). Germline CDR1 and CDR2: SEHNR and FQNEAQ (reference sequence). CDR3 length equals 16 residues. Variable domain in full (rest from reference TRBV7-9 and TRBJ2-3): DTGVSQNPRHKITKRGQNVTFRCDPISEHNRLYWYRQTLGQGPEFLTYFQNEAQLEKSRLLSDRFSAERPKGSFSTLEIQRTEQGDSAMYLCASSFFGLASTGTQYFGPGTRLTVL.

The CDR3 spells CASSGPGVNQPQHF. DNA for the CDR3: TGTGCCAGCAGTGGGCCCGGGGTCAATCAGCCCCAGCATTTT. This rearrangement joins TRBV25-1 to TRBJ1-5; D ambiguous. The V end lost 4 bases, the J end lost 3 bases, and 10 bases lay between the germline ends. CDR1 is MGHDK, CDR2 SYGVNS, per germline. The CDR3 totals 14 residues.

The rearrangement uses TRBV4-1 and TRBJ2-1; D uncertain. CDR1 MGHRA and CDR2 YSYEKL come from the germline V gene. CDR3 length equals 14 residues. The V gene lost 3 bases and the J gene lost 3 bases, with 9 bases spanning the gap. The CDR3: CASSQTALYNEQFF. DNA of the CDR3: TGCGCCAGCAGCCAGACCGCTCTCTACAATGAGCAGTTCTTC.

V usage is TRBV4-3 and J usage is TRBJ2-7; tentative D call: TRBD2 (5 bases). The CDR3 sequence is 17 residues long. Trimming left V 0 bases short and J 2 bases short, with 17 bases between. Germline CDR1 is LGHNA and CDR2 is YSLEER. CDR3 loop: CASSQDPPLAGPYEQYF. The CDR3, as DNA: TGCGCCAGCAGCCAAGATCCCCCTCTAGCTGGACCCTACGAGCAGTACTTC.